Listed below are T cell receptor beta chains from one sample, sequenced in a study of cytomegalovirus exposure and HLA in healthy donors. The method was immunoSEQ multiplex PCR; TCRdb's version includes in-frame clones alone and lacks a portion of them. Here the sample spans around 120,000 clones, around 72% being singletons. Sample: PBMCs. These receptors came from a woman in her thirties or forties in good health and CMV-seropositive. CDR3s include the opening cysteine and the closing phenylalanine or tryptophan. D genes are given only for firm matches. Some rows mark clone size as missing; the rest say once, few, many or name a class of expanded clone.

d_call	j_call	v_call	clone_size	cdr3_nt	cdr3_aa
-	TRBJ1-2	TRBV6-5	-	TGTGCCAGCAGTTACCGTCCGGTAGACTATGGCTACACCTTC	CASSYRPVDYGYTF
TRBD1	TRBJ1-6	TRBV7-2	-	TGTGCCAGCAGCTATCTGGGACAGGGCAATTCACCCCTCCACTTT	CASSYLGQGNSPLHF
TRBD2	TRBJ2-7	TRBV28	-	TGTGCCAGCATGAACGGGGGGGAACTTTACGAGCAGTACTTC	CASMNGGELYEQYF
TRBD2	TRBJ2-1	TRBV9	-	TGTGCCAGCACCTTGAGCGGGGGCTCCTACAATGAGCAGTTCTTC	CASTLSGGSYNEQFF
-	TRBJ1-1	TRBV27	-	TGTGCCAGCAGTTTATGGGGGCCGTCGGGGACTGAAGCTTTCTTT	CASSLWGPSGTEAFF
TRBD1	TRBJ1-5	TRBV10-3	-	TGTGCCATCAGGAAAGAATTACAGGGGGAACAGCCCCAGCATTTT	CAIRKELQGEQPQHF
TRBD2	TRBJ2-3	TRBV4-3	once	TGCGCCAGCAGCCAAGCAAATAGCGGGCCCTATAGCACAGATACGCAGTATTTT	CASSQANSGPYSTDTQYF
-	TRBJ2-5	TRBV5-1	few	TGCGCCAGCAGCTTGACTGTACAAGAGACCCAGTACTTC	CASSLTVQETQYF
TRBD1	TRBJ1-1	TRBV5-1	-	TGCGCCAGCAGCTTGGCGGGGACAGGGAGTTTAGCTTTCTTT	CASSLAGTGSLAFF
TRBD1	TRBJ1-4	TRBV4-1	-	TGCGCCAGCAGCCAAGAGTCAGGGGGCGGTGAAAAACTGTTTTTT	CASSQESGGGEKLFF
-	TRBJ1-3	TRBV6-5	-	TGTGCCAGCAGGCCCCGGGGGGCGGAAGGAAACACCATATATTTT	CASRPRGAEGNTIYF
-	TRBJ1-2	TRBV11-2	few	TGTGCCAGCAGCTTAGCGCTCGGCAGGCAATATGGCTACACCTTC	CASSLALGRQYGYTF
-	TRBJ2-2	TRBV2	-	TGTGCCAGCACTAAGCTAACTGCGAACACCGGGGAGCTGTTTTTT	CASTKLTANTGELFF